The T cell receptor (beta chain) described here comes from a study of CD8 T cells in ankylosing spondylitis (dated by TCRdb to about 2017). Regarding the complete study: T cell receptor beta repertoires were profiled in healthy donors and ankylosing spondylitis patients so that disease-linked TCR variants could be found. The whole study cohort included 90 to 120 healthy donors and some 27 ankylosing spondylitis patients. Peripheral blood samples were taken, and synovial fluid was additionally collected from ankylosing spondylitis patients. Broader findings and caveats from the paper: A CD8+ phenotype was shown by the disease-linked clones, which were found at relatively low frequencies in peripheral blood. Some motif variants were previously reported in synovial fluid and blood of reactive arthritis patients, suggesting common disease-initiation mechanisms. According to the report, matched synovial fluid samples from ankylosing spondylitis patients were significantly enriched for the disease-linked clones. Blood from ankylosing spondylitis patients appeared to be characterized by a TCR beta motif made up of under ten highly homologous amino acid variants.

This clonotype was detected many times. The target of this receptor is not known. Per-base quality was not reported, and no clone a single base away is much larger than it. V is pared back by 1 base and J by 4 bases, with 10 bases lying between the germline termini. From the cysteine up to the phenylalanine, the CDR3 has a length of 14 residues. Of all the DNA, just the CDR3 is kept, 42 bases in frame from base 1. Looking up the germline V gene yields CDR1 SGHTA and CDR2 FQGNSA. Instrument on record: Illumina HiSeq 2500. Quantitative 5'-RACE with molecular barcodes was used to prepare TCR beta libraries. The study's processing was this. To identify disease-linked TCR variants, a new computational method was used, one built on a probabilistic model of VDJ rearrangement. TCRdb ran its own pipeline on the public reads, namely fastp trimming at Q25 and MiXCR clone calling, and kept in-frame beta chains. Identical CDR3 proteins give one entry, which carries the most common genes and DNA. TCRdb, not the authors, supplied the V and J calls. This sample gives some 130,000 distinct CDR3 sequences in total; roughly a tenth of them show up just once. Approximately 3.4% of the sample is in the top ten clones.

This chain is built from TRBV7-2 and TRBJ2-5; the D gene cannot be named for sure. The TCR comes from a male donor with ankylosing spondylitis or in good health (not recorded which). Sequences were obtained from blood, either unsorted or a sorted T cell fraction (not recorded which). The DNA sequence is given as TGTGCCAGCAGCTTAGGAGGCCGTGGAGAGACCCAGTACTTC. Translated, it gives CASSLGGRGETQYF.